This passage covers 11 T cell receptor beta chains from one sample sequenced in a study of T cells in Graves' hyperthyroidism and ophthalmopathy. Regions amplified from RNA transcripts were the TCR beta CDR3 regions. The HTBI primer set was used in a first-round RT-PCR of the TCR CDR3. TCRdb reprocessed the multiplex PCR reads via MiXCR and lists one record per CDR3 protein. The table records some 400,000 distinct CDR3 sequences, roughly 14% of them present only once. Sequenced input: blood. Source of these receptors: a man in his thirties or forties with Graves' hyperthyroidism that later progressed to Graves' ophthalmopathy.

V is TRBV18 and J is TRBJ1-2; D remains unclear. The CDR3 extends over 14 amino acids. Germline V gene lookup returns CDR1 KGHSH and CDR2 LQKENI. Trimming pared 2 bases from V and 1 base from J, leaving 8 bases between. CDR3 DNA sequence: TGTGCCAGCTCACCAGAACGGTTTAACTATGGCTACACCTTC. Protein product: CASSPERFNYGYTF.

This clonotype has a count of ten or more. The J gene is TRBJ1-2, the V gene TRBV20-1; 8 bases fit TRBD1. The V gene end was trimmed by 1 base and the J gene end by 6 bases; junction bases not matched to a gene: 1. CDR3 length: 12 amino acids. Germline loops: CDR1 DFQATT, CDR2 SNEGSKA (reference sequence). CDR3 loop: CSARGQGNGYTF. As DNA, the CDR3 is TGCAGTGCTAGAGGACAGGGGAATGGCTACACCTTC.

In its sample, this clonotype was seen many times. V usage is TRBV5-1 and J usage is TRBJ1-1, with D perhaps matching TRBD1 (5 bases). Germline assignment: CDR1 SGHRS and CDR2 YFSETQ. The CDR3 runs to 15 residues. V was trimmed by 5 bases and J by 4 bases, leaving 18 bases between them. This CDR3 is CASSQGSGRVTEAFF. The CDR3 coding sequence is TGCGCCAGCAGTCAAGGATCGGGGCGCGTCACTGAAGCTTTCTTT. The variable domain in full, completed from reference TRBV5-1 and TRBJ1-1, reads KAGVTQTPRYLIKTRGQQVTLSCSPISGHRSVSWYQQTPGQGLQFLFEYFSETQRNKGNFPGRFSGRQFSNSRSEMNVSTLELGDSALYLCASSQGSGRVTEAFFGQGTRLTVV.

Notes on this clonotype: A read error is likely, as this CDR3 ends without the conserved phenylalanine or tryptophan. The J gene is TRBJ2-7, the V gene TRBV6-5; D remains unclear. The CDR3 contains 14 residues. Germline assignment: CDR1 MNHEY and CDR2 SVGAGI. V dropped 0 bases and J dropped 1 base, with 7 bases sitting between them. For the CDR3, the DNA is TGTGCCAGCAGTTACTCGATTGCGTCCTACGAGCAGTACCTC. Its protein product is CASSYSIASYEQYL.

This clonotype was detected ten times or more. The chain has TRBV2 and TRBJ1-1; TRBD1 matches at 8 bases. V shed 6 bases and J 2 bases; nucleotides not matched to a gene: 5. CDR3 length equals 14 residues. Germline V CDR1 and CDR2: SNHLY, FYNNEI. Written as DNA, the CDR3 is TGTGCCAGCAGGGCCAGGGGGCCCAACACTGAAGCTTTCTTT. This translates into CASRARGPNTEAFF.

Only a few counts were recorded for this clonotype. The CDR3 reads CASSPLSGGPQHF. CDR3 DNA sequence: TGTGCCAGCAGCCCCCTTTCAGGGGGGCCCCAGCATTTT. The V gene is TRBV9, the J gene TRBJ1-5; 7 bases are shared with TRBD1. This CDR3 is built from 13 residues. Germline CDR1 and CDR2: SGDLS and YYNGEE. V was clipped by 4 bases and J by 9 bases; unmatched bases: 7.

This clonotype has a count of ten or more. The CDR3 here is CAWSVAYEQYF. The CDR3 DNA is TGTGCCTGGAGTGTGGCCTACGAGCAGTACTTC. V gene TRBV30 combines with J gene TRBJ2-7; D unresolved. CDR1 is GTSNPN and CDR2 is SVGIG in the germline V gene (reference sequence). Trimming took 0 bases from V and 2 from J, leaving 2 bases between them. There are 11 residues in the CDR3.

The chain uses TRBV14 and TRBJ1-1; 7 positions match TRBD1. Germline lookup yields CDR1 SGHDN and CDR2 FVKESK. The CDR3 spans 14 residues. Trimming at V came to 4 bases and at J to 5 bases, leaving 7 bases not matched to a gene. DNA for the CDR3: TGTGCCAGCAGCCTCGACAGGGTAAGAACTGAAGCTTTCTTT. It encodes CASSLDRVRTEAFF.

The table lists this clonotype with a few counts. This chain joins TRBV5-5 and TRBJ2-5; tentatively, D is TRBD1 (7 bases). The CDR3 consists of 13 residues. CDR1 and CDR2 from the germline V gene are SGHKS and YYEKEE (reference sequence). V was trimmed by 2 bases and J by 4 bases, leaving 9 bases between them. Here the CDR3 DNA reads TGTGCCAGCAGCTTTCAGGGGGGAGAGACCCAGTACTTC. Amino acid sequence: CASSFQGGETQYF.

The sample holds many counts of this clonotype. The V call is TRBV15, the J call TRBJ2-7, with D perhaps assigned TRBD1 or TRBD2 (6 bases each). Trimming removed 0 bases from V and 5 bases from J, with 14 bases in between. The CDR3 contains 15 residues. The germline V gene encodes CDR1 LNHNV and CDR2 YYDKDF (reference sequence). CDR3 region: CATSREETGGNEQYF. The CDR3 coding sequence is TGTGCCACCAGCAGAGAAGAGACAGGAGGGAACGAGCAGTACTTC.

This clonotype was detected many times. The genes are TRBV7-3 and TRBJ2-1; TRBD1 might be the D (5 bases). There are 15 residues in the CDR3. Trimming took 0 bases from V and 0 from J, leaving 6 bases between them. The germline gives CDR1 SGHTA, CDR2 FQGTGA. Here the CDR3 DNA reads TGTGCCAGCAGCTTAACTGACAGCTCCTACAATGAGCAGTTCTTC. Its protein is CASSLTDSSYNEQFF.